This record looks at one T cell receptor (beta chain) sequence and its context. Its antigen remains unknown. PCR was performed using 60 Vbeta and 13 Jbeta primers. The data were produced by immunoSEQ multiplex PCR, yet TCRdb's version contains in-frame clones alone and is incomplete. The data contain approximately 97,000 clones, roughly 83% of them singletons. This record comes from a study of cytomegalovirus exposure and HLA in healthy donors. The overall study: Early released data comprised approximately 85 million unique TCRs from HLA-typed donors.

V was cut by 3 bases and J by 0 bases, with 6 bases left in between. The germline gives CDR1 WNHNN, CDR2 SYGVQD (reference sequence). The length of the CDR3 is 14 residues. Findings of the study overall: As a later analysis revealed, most CMV-associated TCR beta chains appeared HLA-restricted. Some TCR beta chains (over 150 of them) were listed as cytomegalovirus-associated. Presence/absence comparisons presumed near-even sequencing depth among donors.

Material for sequencing was PBMCs. V is TRBV10-1 and J is TRBJ1-5; D remains unclear. The receptor's source is a male donor in good health and CMV-seropositive. CDR3 bases: TGCGCCAGCAGTGATGGTAGTAGCAATCAGCCCCAGCATTTT. This translates into CASSDGSSNQPQHF.